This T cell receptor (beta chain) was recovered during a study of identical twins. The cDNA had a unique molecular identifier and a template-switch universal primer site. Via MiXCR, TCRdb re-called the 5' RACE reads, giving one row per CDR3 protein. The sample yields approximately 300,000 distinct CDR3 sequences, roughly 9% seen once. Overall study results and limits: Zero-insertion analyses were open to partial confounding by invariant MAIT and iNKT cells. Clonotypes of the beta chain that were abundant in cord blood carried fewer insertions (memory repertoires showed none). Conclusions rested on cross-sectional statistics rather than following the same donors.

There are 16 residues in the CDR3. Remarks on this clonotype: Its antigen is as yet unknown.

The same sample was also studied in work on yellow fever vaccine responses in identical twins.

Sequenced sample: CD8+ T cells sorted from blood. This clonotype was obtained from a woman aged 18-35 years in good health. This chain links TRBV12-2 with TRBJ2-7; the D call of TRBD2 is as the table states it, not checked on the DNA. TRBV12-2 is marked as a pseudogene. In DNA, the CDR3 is TGTGCAAGTCGCTCATCTAGCGGGATAGAAGTTTACGAGCAGTACTTC. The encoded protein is CASRSSSGIEVYEQYF.